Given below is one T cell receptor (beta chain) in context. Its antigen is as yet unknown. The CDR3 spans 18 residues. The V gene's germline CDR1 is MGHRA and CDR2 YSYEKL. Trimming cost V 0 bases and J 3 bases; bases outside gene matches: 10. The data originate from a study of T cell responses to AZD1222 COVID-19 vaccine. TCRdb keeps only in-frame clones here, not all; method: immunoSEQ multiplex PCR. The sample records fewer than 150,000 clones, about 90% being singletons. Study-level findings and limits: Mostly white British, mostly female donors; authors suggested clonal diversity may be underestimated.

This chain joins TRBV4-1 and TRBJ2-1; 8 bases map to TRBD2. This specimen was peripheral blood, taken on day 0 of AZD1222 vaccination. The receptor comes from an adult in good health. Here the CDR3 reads CASSQDGEGAGVYNEQFF. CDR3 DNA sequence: TGCGCCAGCAGCCAAGATGGGGAGGGAGCGGGGGTCTACAATGAGCAGTTCTTC.